Sequencing of this T cell receptor beta chain was carried out in a study of identical twins. Findings and caveats of the study: Model-predicted out-of-frame TCR alpha sharing fell below observed values in monozygotic twins. Sequences that were out-of-frame, alpha and twin-shared displayed an excess of low generation probability.

This clonotype occurred a few times. Its antigen is unknown. TCRdb processed the 5' RACE reads anew with MiXCR; each CDR3 protein has one entry. In the table there are approximately 890,000 distinct CDR3 sequences, more than 9% of which are singletons. In every case, the donor was a healthy Caucasian. There are 11 residues in the CDR3. Germline V lookup: CDR1 LGHDT, CDR2 YNNKEL (reference sequence). V shed 6 bases and J shed 9 bases, with 9 bases lying between them. These data also formed part of another study, on yellow fever vaccine responses in identical twins.

Sequenced sample: PBMCs. The chain joins TRBV3-1 to TRBJ2-1; D may be TRBD2 (6 bases). This receptor was obtained from a woman between 18 and 29 years old in good health. CDR3 in DNA: TGTGCCAGCAGGCGCGGGGTTGAGCAGTTCTTC. It encodes CASRRGVEQFF.